The T cell receptor (beta chain) under discussion was sequenced for a study of blood T cell repertoires in COVID-19. Study details: Specimens from acute and convalescent COVID-19 originated in the United States, Italy and Spain. The analysed material was cDNA or gDNA that came from T cells, B-cell-depleted T cells, or PBMCs.

Authors' analysis steps: Researchers report that nucleated cell counts were estimated from reference gene primer amplification. The data were produced by immunoSEQ multiplex PCR, yet TCRdb's version contains in-frame clones alone and is incomplete. The V and J calls and the clone size are those of that table, but D and trimming were determined from the DNA. The repertoire has roughly 100,000 clones, about 86% of them found once; the top ten carry about 3%. This clone was counted between two and nine times. This clonotype was sampled from a human donor in a cohort sampled during active COVID-19. What was sequenced was peripheral blood.

CDR3 DNA: TGTGCCAGCAGCCCCCTATTTGAACTCTATGGCTACACCTTC. This encodes CASSPLFELYGYTF. The chain uses TRBV3-1 (or the pseudogene TRBV3-2) and TRBJ1-2; no definite D call. In germline, CDR1 is LGHDT, CDR2 YNNKEL (reference sequence). V lost 4 bases and J lost 4, with 13 bases in between. The CDR3 runs 14 residues.